The TCR beta chain under discussion was sequenced for a study of T-cell reconstitution after alpha-beta-depleted transplantation in children. Germline values: CDR1 MNHEY, CDR2 SVGEGT. The CDR3 contains 17 residues. After removal of 5 bases from V and 1 base from J, the junction contained 9 bases not matched to a gene. General study points: There were reportedly several hundred expanded graft clones from which alpha-beta T cells came about two months after transplant.

TCRbeta library preparation incorporated unique molecular identifiers. TCRdb reanalysed the PCR reads using MiXCR and keeps one entry per CDR3 protein. The table includes around 440,000 distinct CDR3 sequences, about 17% detected once. The table lists this clonotype with a few counts. Antigen unknown. This chain connects TRBV6-2 or TRBV6-3 to TRBJ2-2; TRBD1 aligns across 8 bases. The clonotype originates from a boy under two years old who had a stem cell transplant for Wiskott-Aldrich syndrome, so the T cells may come from the graft donor. This material consisted of PBMCs, mostly from graft donor cells, taken 360 days after TCRalphabeta/CD19-depleted stem cell transplant. The CDR3 region is CASSALLTGENTGELFF. For the CDR3, the DNA is TGTGCCAGCAGTGCGCTCCTGACAGGGGAGAACACCGGGGAGCTGTTTTTT.